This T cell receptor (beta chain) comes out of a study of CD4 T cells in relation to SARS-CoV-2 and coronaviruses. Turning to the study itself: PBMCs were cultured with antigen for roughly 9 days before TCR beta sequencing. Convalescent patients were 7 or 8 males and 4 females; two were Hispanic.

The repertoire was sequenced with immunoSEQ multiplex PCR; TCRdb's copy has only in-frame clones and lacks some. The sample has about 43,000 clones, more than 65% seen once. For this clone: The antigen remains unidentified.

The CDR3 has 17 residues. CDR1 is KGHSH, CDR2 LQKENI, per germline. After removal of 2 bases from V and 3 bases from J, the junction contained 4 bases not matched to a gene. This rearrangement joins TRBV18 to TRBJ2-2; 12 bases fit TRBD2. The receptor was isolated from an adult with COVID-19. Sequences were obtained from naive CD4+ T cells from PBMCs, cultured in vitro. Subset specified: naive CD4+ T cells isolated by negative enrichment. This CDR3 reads CASSPETSGSYTGELFF. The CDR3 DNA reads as TGTGCCAGCTCACCAGAGACTAGCGGGAGTTACACCGGGGAGCTGTTTTTT.